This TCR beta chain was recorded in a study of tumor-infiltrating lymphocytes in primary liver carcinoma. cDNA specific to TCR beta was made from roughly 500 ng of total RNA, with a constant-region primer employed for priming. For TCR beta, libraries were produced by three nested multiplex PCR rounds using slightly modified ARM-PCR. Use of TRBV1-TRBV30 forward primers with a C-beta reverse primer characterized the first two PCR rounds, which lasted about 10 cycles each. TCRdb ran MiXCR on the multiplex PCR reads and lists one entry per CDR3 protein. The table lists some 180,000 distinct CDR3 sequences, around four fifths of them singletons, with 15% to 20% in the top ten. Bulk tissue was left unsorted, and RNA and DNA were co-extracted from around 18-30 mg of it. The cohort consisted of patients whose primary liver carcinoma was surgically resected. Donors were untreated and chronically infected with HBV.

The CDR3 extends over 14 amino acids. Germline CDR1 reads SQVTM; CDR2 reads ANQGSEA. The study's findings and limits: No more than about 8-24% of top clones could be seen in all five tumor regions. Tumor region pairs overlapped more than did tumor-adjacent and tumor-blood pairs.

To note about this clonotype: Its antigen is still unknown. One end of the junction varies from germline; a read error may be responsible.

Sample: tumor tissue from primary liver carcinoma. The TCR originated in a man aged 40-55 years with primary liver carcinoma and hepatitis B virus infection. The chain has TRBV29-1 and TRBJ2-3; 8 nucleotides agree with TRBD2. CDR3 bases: TGCAGCGTGGGGGCCTGCGGGGGGCCAGATACACAGTATTTT. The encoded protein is CSVGACGGPDTQYF.